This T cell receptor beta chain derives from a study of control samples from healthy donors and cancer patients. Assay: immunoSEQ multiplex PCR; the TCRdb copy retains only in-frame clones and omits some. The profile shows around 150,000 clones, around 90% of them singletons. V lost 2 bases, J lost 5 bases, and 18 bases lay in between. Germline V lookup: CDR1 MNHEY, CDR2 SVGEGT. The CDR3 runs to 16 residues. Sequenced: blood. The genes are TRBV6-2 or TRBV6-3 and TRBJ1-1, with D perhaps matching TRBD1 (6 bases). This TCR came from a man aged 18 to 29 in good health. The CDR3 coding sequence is TGTGCCAGCAGTTACCCGCGGCGGGGGGCGGGGACTGAAGCTTTCTTT. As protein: CASSYPRRGAGTEAFF.